A selection of T cell receptor beta chains follows, all from one sample in a study of blood T cell repertoires in COVID-19. TCRdb's copy holds only in-frame clones and misses some; the assay was immunoSEQ multiplex PCR. The sample includes roughly 220,000 clones, 80% to 85% seen only once; the top ten take about 2.1%. Sequenced input: peripheral blood. These receptors came from a woman aged 55-69 years with acute or convalescent COVID-19. The CDR3 runs from the conserved cysteine through the conserved F or W. Each record gives: CDR3 DNA, CDR3 protein, V gene, J gene, clone size, D gene. The D gene is left open where the match is weak. Size tells how often a clone was seen (once, few, many) or the class of an expanded clone, and some rows leave it out.

DNA: TGTGCCAGCAGCGTAGCCAACTCATACAATGAGCAGTTCTTC; CDR3: CASSVANSYNEQFF; V: TRBV9; J: TRBJ2-1; size: -; D: -
DNA: TGTGCCACAAGGCTAACTAGCGGACTTACATATACGCAGTATTTT; CDR3: CATRLTSGLTYTQYF; V: TRBV6-5; J: TRBJ2-3; size: -; D: TRBD2
DNA: TGTGCCAGCAGCTTAAATCGGGACAGGGGCAGTTATGGCTACACCTTC; CDR3: CASSLNRDRGSYGYTF; V: TRBV7-2; J: TRBJ1-2; size: -; D: TRBD1
DNA: TGCGCCAGCAAGCAGGGCAACACCGGGGAGCTGTTTTTT; CDR3: CASKQGNTGELFF; V: TRBV5-1; J: TRBJ2-2; size: -; D: -
DNA: TGTGCCAGCTCACCCGACAGTTTGTATGGCTACACCTTC; CDR3: CASSPDSLYGYTF; V: TRBV18; J: TRBJ1-2; size: few; D: -
DNA: TGTGCCAGCAGCTTAAGGGGGGGGCCGATGACGGGCACCGGGGAGCTGTTTTTT; CDR3: CASSLRGGPMTGTGELFF; V: TRBV9; J: TRBJ2-2; size: -; D: -
DNA: TGTGCCAGCAGGAGGACAGGGAATGGCTACACCTTC; CDR3: CASRRTGNGYTF; V: TRBV6-5; J: TRBJ1-2; size: -; D: TRBD1
DNA: TGTGCCAGCACCTCCGAACCCCATGCCGGGGGGACTTACAATGAGCAGTTCTTC; CDR3: CASTSEPHAGGTYNEQFF; V: TRBV5-4; J: TRBJ2-1; size: -; D: TRBD2
DNA: TGCGCCAGCAGCCAGGGTCGACAGGGAAGAACTGAAGCTTTCTTT; CDR3: CASSQGRQGRTEAFF; V: TRBV4-3; J: TRBJ1-1; size: -; D: TRBD1
DNA: TGTGCCAGCAGCGGGCGACAGGGAGGCACTGAAGCTTTCTTT; CDR3: CASSGRQGGTEAFF; V: TRBV9; J: TRBJ1-1; size: -; D: TRBD1
DNA: TGTGCCAGCAGCACTGGGGGCGCAGCTAATGAAAAACTGTTTTTT; CDR3: CASSTGGAANEKLFF; V: TRBV9; J: TRBJ1-4; size: -; D: -
DNA: TGTGCCAGCAGCTTTTCCGGGAGCTACACCTTC; CDR3: CASSFSGSYTF; V: TRBV5-8; J: TRBJ1-2; size: -; D: -
DNA: TGTGCCAGCAGCCCGACAGGGGGTGGAAACACCATATATTTT; CDR3: CASSPTGGGNTIYF; V: TRBV2; J: TRBJ1-3; size: -; D: TRBD1
DNA: TGTGCCAGCAGCCCCACCGGGGGACTTGGCAATCAGCCCCAGCATTTT; CDR3: CASSPTGGLGNQPQHF; V: TRBV7-9; J: TRBJ1-5; size: -; D: -
DNA: TGTGCCAGCAGCCGTCGGAGAGACACTGAAGCTTTCTTT; CDR3: CASSRRRDTEAFF; V: TRBV6-2/TRBV6-3; J: TRBJ1-1; size: -; D: -
DNA: TGTGCCAGCAGCTTACACCCAGCTGCCCGGACAGACATTCATGGCTACACCTTC; CDR3: CASSLHPAARTDIHGYTF; V: TRBV7-2; J: TRBJ1-2; size: -; D: -
DNA: TGTGCCAGCAGCCAAGATGGGCAGGGAGGTTCACCCCTCCACTTT; CDR3: CASSQDGQGGSPLHF; V: TRBV3-1/TRBV3-2; J: TRBJ1-6; size: -; D: -
DNA: TGTGCCTGGAGTGTATCGGCGGTGGGGAACACTGAAGCTTTCTTT; CDR3: CAWSVSAVGNTEAFF; V: TRBV30; J: TRBJ1-1; size: -; D: -
DNA: TGTGCCAGCAGCTTGAGTGCCGGGGGATACAATGAGCAGTTCTTC; CDR3: CASSLSAGGYNEQFF; V: TRBV5-4; J: TRBJ2-1; size: -; D: -
DNA: TGCAGCGTTGAACTTGCGGGGGGCCCGGGTGAGCAGTTCTTC; CDR3: CSVELAGGPGEQFF; V: TRBV29-1; J: TRBJ2-1; size: -; D: TRBD2
DNA: TGTGCCAGCGGGCGAAGGACTGAAGCTTTCTTT; CDR3: CASGRRTEAFF; V: TRBV2; J: TRBJ1-1; size: -; D: -
DNA: TGTGCCAGCAGTTTATTAGCTAGTGCCTATAATTCACCCCTCCACTTT; CDR3: CASSLLASAYNSPLHF; V: TRBV28; J: TRBJ1-6; size: -; D: -
DNA: TGTGCCAGCAGCCCCTGGGGCTCTGGTGAGCAGTTCTTC; CDR3: CASSPWGSGEQFF; V: TRBV7-8; J: TRBJ2-1; size: -; D: -
DNA: TGTGCCAGCAGCCCTGGAGTGAGGGACACTGAAGCTTTCTTT; CDR3: CASSPGVRDTEAFF; V: TRBV3-1/TRBV3-2; J: TRBJ1-1; size: -; D: -
DNA: TGTGCCAGCAGCCAAGCGGGACTCGGGACCTACGAGCAGTACTTC; CDR3: CASSQAGLGTYEQYF; V: TRBV3-1/TRBV3-2; J: TRBJ2-7; size: -; D: -
DNA: TGTGCCAGCAGAGTTTCTTCCACCACAGGGGCGAGCTACTTC; CDR3: CASRVSSTTGASYF; V: TRBV28; J: TRBJ2-7; size: once; D: TRBD1
DNA: TGTGCCAGCAGCTCAGCGGGGGCGGTTACCGGGGAGCTGTTTTTT; CDR3: CASSSAGAVTGELFF; V: TRBV7-9; J: TRBJ2-2; size: once; D: TRBD2
DNA: TGTGCCAGCCGGAGTAACTATGGCTACACCTTC; CDR3: CASRSNYGYTF; V: TRBV6-5; J: TRBJ1-2; size: -; D: -
DNA: TGTGCCAGAGGGGACAGGGGCACCTACGAGCAGTACTTC; CDR3: CARGDRGTYEQYF; V: TRBV2; J: TRBJ2-7; size: -; D: TRBD1